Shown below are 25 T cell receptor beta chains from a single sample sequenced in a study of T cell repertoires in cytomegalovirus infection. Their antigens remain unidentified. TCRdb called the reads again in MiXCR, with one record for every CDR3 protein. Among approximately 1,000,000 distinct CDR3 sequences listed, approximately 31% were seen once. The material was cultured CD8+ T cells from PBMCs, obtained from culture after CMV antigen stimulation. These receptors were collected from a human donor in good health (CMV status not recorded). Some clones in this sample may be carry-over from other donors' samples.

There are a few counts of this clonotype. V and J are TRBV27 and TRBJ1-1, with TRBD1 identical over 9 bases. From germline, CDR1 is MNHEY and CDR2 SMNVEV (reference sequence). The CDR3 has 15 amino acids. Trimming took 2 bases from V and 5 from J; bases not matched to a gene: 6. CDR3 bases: TGTGCCAGCAGTTTAACGACAGGGGGGCAGACTGAAGCTTTCTTT. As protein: CASSLTTGGQTEAFF.

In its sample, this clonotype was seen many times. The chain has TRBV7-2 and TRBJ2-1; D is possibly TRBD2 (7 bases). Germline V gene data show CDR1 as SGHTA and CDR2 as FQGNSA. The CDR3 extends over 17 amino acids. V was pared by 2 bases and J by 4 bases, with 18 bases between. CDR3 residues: CASSLNSGGGLYNEQFF. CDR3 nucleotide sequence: TGTGCCAGCAGCTTAAATTCCGGCGGGGGCCTATACAATGAGCAGTTCTTC.

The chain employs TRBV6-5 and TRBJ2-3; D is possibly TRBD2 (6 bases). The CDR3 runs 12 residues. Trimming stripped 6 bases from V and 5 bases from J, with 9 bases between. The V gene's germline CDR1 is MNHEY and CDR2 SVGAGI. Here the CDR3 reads CASSRGIDTQYF. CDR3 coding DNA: TGTGCCAGCAGCCGCGGGATAGATACGCAGTATTTT.

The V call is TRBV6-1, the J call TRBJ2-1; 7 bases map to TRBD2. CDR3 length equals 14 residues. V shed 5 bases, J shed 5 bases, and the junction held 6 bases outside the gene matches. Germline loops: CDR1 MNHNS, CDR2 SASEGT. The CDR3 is CASSRSGAHNEQFF. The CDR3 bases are TGTGCCAGCAGTCGGAGCGGGGCTCACAATGAGCAGTTCTTC.

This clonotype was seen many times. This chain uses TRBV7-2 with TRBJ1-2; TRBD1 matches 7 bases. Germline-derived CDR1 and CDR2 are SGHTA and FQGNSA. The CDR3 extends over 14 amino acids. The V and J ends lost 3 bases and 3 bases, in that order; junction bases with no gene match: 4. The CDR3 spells CASSLNRGDYGYTF. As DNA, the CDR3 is TGTGCCAGCAGCTTGAACAGGGGAGACTATGGCTACACCTTC.

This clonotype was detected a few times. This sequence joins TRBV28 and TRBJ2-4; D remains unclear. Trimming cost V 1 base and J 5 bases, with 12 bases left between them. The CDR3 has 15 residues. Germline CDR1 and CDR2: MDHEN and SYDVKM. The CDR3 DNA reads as TGTGCCAGCAGTTTATCGGTGTTTGGGGAAAACATTCAGTACTTC. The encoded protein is CASSLSVFGENIQYF.

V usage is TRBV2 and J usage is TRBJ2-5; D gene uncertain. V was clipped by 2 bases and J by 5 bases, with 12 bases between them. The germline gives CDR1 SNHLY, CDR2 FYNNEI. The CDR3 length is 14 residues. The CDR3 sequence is CASSEIRRRETQYF. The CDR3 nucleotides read TGTGCCAGCAGTGAAATTCGGAGACGGGAGACCCAGTACTTC.

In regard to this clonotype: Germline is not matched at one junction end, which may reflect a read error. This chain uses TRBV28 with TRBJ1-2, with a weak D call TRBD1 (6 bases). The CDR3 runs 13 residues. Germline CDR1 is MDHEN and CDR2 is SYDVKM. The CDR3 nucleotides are TGTGCCAACAGTAAAGGACAGATCTATGGCTACACCTTC. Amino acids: CANSKGQIYGYTF.

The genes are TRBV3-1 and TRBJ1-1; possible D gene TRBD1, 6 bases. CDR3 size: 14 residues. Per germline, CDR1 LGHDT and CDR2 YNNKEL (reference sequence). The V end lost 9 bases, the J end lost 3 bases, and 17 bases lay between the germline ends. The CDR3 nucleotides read TGTGCCAGGAACCGGACAGCAGCCGACACTGAAGCTTTCTTT. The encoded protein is CARNRTAADTEAFF.

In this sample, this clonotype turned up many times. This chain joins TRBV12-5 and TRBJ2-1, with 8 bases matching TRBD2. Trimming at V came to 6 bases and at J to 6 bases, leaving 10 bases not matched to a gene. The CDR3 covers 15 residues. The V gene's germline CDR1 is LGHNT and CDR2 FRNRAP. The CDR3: CASGLTSGRINEQFF. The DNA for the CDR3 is TGTGCTAGTGGCCTCACTAGCGGCAGAATCAATGAGCAGTTCTTC.

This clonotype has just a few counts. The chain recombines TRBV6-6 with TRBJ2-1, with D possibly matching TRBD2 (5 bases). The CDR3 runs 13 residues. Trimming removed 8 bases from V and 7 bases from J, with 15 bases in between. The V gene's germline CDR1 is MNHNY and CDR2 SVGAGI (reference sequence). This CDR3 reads CASGSLAGNEQFF. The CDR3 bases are TGTGCCAGCGGGTCGCTAGCAGGAAATGAGCAGTTCTTC.

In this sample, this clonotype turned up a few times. This CDR3 is CASSQDDAYGGLTDTQYF. CDR3 in DNA: TGCGCCAGCAGCCAAGATGACGCTTACGGGGGGCTAACAGATACGCAGTATTTT. The chain links TRBV4-1 to TRBJ2-3; D perhaps matches TRBD2 (7 bases). CDR3 length: 18 residues. The germline gives CDR1 MGHRA, CDR2 YSYEKL. The germline V and J ends were trimmed by 0 bases and 3 bases, with 19 bases remaining between them.

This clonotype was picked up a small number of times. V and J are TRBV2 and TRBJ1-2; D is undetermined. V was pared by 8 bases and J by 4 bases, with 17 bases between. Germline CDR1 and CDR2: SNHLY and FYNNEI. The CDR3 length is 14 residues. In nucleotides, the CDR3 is TGTGCCAGCCGACTGGACGGAAACCTCTATGGCTACACCTTC. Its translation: CASRLDGNLYGYTF.

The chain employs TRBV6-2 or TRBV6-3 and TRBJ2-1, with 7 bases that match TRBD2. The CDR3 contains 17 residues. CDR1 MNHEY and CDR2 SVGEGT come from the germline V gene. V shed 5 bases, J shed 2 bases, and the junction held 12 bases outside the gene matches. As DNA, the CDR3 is TGTGCCAGCAGTAAACAATTGGGACTACCAACCTACAATGAGCAGTTCTTC. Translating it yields CASSKQLGLPTYNEQFF.

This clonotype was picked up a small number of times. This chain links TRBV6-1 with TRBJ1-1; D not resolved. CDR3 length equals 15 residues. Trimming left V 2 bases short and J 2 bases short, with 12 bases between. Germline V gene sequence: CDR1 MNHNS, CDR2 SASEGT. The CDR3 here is CASSEQEYVNTEAFF. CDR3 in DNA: TGTGCCAGCAGTGAACAGGAGTACGTAAACACTGAAGCTTTCTTT.

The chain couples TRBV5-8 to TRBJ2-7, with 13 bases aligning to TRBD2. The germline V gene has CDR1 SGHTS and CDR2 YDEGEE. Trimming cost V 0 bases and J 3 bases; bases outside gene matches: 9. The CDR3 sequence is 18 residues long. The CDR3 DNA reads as TGTGCCAGCAGCTTGGCCGGGACTAGCGGGGCGCGTTACTACGAGCAGTACTTC. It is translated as CASSLAGTSGARYYEQYF.

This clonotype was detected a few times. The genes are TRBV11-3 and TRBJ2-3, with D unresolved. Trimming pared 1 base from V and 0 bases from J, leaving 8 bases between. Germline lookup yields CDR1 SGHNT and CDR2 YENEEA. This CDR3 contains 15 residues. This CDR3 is CASSLGAFSTDTQYF. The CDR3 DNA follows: TGTGCCAGCAGCTTAGGAGCGTTTAGCACAGATACGCAGTATTTT.

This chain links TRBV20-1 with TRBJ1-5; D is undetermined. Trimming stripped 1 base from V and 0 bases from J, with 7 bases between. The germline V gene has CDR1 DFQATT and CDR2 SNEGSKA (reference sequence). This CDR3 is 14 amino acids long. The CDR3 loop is CSARASYSNQPQHF. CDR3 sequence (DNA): TGCAGTGCTAGAGCTTCCTATAGCAATCAGCCCCAGCATTTT.

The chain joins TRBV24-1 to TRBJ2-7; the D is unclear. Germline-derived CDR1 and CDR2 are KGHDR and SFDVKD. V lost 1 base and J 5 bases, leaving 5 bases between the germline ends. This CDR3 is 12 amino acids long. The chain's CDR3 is CATSDLKDEQYF. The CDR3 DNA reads TGTGCCACCAGTGATTTAAAGGACGAGCAGTACTTC.

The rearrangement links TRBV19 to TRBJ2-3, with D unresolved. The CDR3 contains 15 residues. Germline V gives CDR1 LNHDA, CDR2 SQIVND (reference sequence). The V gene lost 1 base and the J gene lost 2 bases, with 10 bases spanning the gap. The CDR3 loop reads CASSIGARSTDTQYF. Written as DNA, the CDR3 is TGTGCCAGTAGTATAGGGGCTCGATCCACAGATACGCAGTATTTT.

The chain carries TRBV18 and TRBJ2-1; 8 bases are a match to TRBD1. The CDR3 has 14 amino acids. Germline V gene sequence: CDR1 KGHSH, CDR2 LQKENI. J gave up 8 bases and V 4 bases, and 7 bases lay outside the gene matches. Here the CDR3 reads CASSHTDRADEQFF. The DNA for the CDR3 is TGTGCCAGCTCACACACGGACAGGGCGGATGAGCAGTTCTTC.

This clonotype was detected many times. This chain's CDR3 is CASSQTGTVYGYTF. CDR3 in DNA: TGCGCCAGCAGCCAGACCGGGACAGTCTATGGCTACACCTTC. The V gene is TRBV4-1, the J gene TRBJ1-2; 7 bases map to TRBD1. In germline, CDR1 is MGHRA, CDR2 YSYEKL. The junction had 5 bases not matched to a gene; V was cut back by 3 bases and J by 4 bases. The CDR3 is 14 amino acids.

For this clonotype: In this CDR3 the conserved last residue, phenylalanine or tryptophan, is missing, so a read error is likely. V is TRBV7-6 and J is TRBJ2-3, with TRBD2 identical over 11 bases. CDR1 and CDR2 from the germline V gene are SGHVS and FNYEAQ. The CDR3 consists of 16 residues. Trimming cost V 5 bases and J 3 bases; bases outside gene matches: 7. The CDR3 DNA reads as TGTGCCAGCAGCCTAAGGGGACTAGCGGTTACAGATACGCAGTATATT. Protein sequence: CASSLRGLAVTDTQYI.

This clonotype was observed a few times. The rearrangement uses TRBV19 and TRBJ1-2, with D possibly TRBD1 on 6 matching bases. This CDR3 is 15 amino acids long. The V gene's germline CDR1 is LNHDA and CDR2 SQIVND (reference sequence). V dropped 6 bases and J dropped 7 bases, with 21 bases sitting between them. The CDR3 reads CASSWGRTRQGGYTF. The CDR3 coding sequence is TGTGCCAGTAGCTGGGGGCGAACTCGGCAGGGTGGCTACACCTTC.

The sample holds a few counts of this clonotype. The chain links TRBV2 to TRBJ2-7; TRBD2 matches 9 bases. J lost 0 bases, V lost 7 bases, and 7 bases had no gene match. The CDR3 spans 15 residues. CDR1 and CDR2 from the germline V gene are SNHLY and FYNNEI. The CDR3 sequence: CASTRLAAISYEQYF. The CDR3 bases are TGTGCCAGCACCAGACTAGCGGCAATCTCCTACGAGCAGTACTTC.